A single sample gave rise to the 5 T cell receptor beta chains below, sequenced in a study of blood T cell repertoires in COVID-19. Repertoires were generated with immunoSEQ multiplex PCR, while TCRdb's copy carries only in-frame clones and drops some. The sample has about 250,000 clones, about 85% seen once. The sample was peripheral blood. The receptor set was obtained from a man between 18 and 35 years old with active or convalescent COVID-19.

The chain links TRBV6-2 or TRBV6-3 to TRBJ2-7; TRBD2 aligns across 7 bases. V lost 4 bases, J lost 2 bases, and 5 bases stayed unmatched. This CDR3 contains 14 residues. Germline V CDR1 and CDR2: MNHEY, SVGEGT. CDR3 nucleotides: TGTGCCAGCAGTTGGCAGCGGGACGCCTACGAGCAGTACTTC. Its protein product is CASSWQRDAYEQYF.

The V call is TRBV28, the J call TRBJ1-1; D call uncertain. Germline loops: CDR1 MDHEN, CDR2 SYDVKM. This CDR3 region has 13 residues. Trimming removed 6 bases at V and 1 base at J, with 9 bases between. As DNA, the CDR3 is TGTGCCAGCAGGCTTCGGGAGAACACTGAAGCTTTCTTT. Amino acid sequence: CASRLRENTEAFF.

The V and J genes are TRBV27 and TRBJ2-6; a weak D match, TRBD1 (6 bases). The V end was cut by 6 bases, the J end by 0 bases, with 12 bases between. The germline V gene has CDR1 MNHEY and CDR2 SMNVEV (reference sequence). This CDR3 contains 16 residues. CDR3 nucleotide sequence: TGTGCCAGCAGGCCAACAGGGTTCTCTGGGGCCAACGTCCTGACTTTC. It encodes CASRPTGFSGANVLTF.

The chain couples TRBV28 to TRBJ1-1; D is possibly TRBD1 (6 bases). In germline, CDR1 is MDHEN, CDR2 SYDVKM. V lost 3 bases and J lost 4, with 15 bases in between. The length of the CDR3 is 15 residues. CDR3 residues: CASSFFSGVVTEAFF. The CDR3 DNA sequence: TGTGCCAGCAGTTTCTTCTCAGGGGTTGTCACTGAAGCTTTCTTT. Supplemented by reference TRBV28 and TRBJ1-1, the full variable domain reads DVKVTQSSRYLVKRTGEKVFLECVQDMDHENMFWYRQDPGLGLRLIYFSYDVKMKEKGDIPEGYSVSREKKERFSLILESASTNQTSMYLCASSFFSGVVTEAFFGQGTRLTVV.

CDR3 in amino acids: CASSQAGLFYGYTF. DNA of the CDR3: TGTGCCAGCAGCCAAGCCGGACTTTTCTATGGCTACACCTTC. V gene TRBV14 combines with J gene TRBJ1-2, with D uncertain. With 1 base removed from V and 4 bases from J, the gap between germline ends came to 10 bases. CDR3 length equals 14 residues. Germline CDR1 and CDR2: SGHDN and FVKESK. Filled out from reference TRBV14 and TRBJ1-2, the complete variable domain reads EAGVTQFPSHSVIEKGQTVTLRCDPISGHDNLYWYRRVMGKEIKFLLHFVKESKQDESGMPNNRFLAERTGGTYSTLKVQPAELEDSGVYFCASSQAGLFYGYTFGSGTRLTVV.